The 7 T cell receptor beta chains listed next were all sequenced from one sample in a study of T cells expressing NK-cell markers. Following a re-call of the 5' RACE reads, TCRdb has one entry per CDR3 protein and lacks DNA. Its clone listing holds about 160,000 distinct CDR3 sequences. The material sequenced was blood T cells: a sorted CD56 or NKG2C T cell subset, CD4+ or CD8+ T cells, or bulk PBMC T cells (not recorded which). These receptors originate from a woman aged 18-70 years in good health.

This chain joins TRBV28 and TRBJ2-1; TCRdb lists TRBD2, though no DNA is available to test this call. The CDR3 spans 16 residues. The germline V gene encodes CDR1 MDHEN and CDR2 SYDVKM. The CDR3 spells CASNPYIAGHYNEQFF.

The chain carries TRBV5-1 and TRBJ2-3; TCRdb's D call, TRBD1, is unchecked because there is no DNA. Germline loops: CDR1 SGHRS, CDR2 YFSETQ. The CDR3 sequence is 16 residues long. The CDR3 protein is CASSGGTGGIADTQYF.

The chain employs TRBV5-1 and TRBJ2-1; TCRdb picks TRBD2, but there is no DNA to check that call. The CDR3 consists of 21 residues. Germline V gives CDR1 SGHRS, CDR2 YFSETQ. Here the CDR3 reads CASSARLAGGSRYLSYNEQFF.

V usage is TRBV5-1 and J usage is TRBJ2-5; there is no DNA to check the TCRdb D call of TRBD1. This CDR3 is 16 amino acids long. Per germline, CDR1 SGHRS and CDR2 YFSETQ. CDR3 in amino acids: CASTPLEGQGGKTQYF.

The chain recombines TRBV4-2 with TRBJ2-7; there is no DNA to check the TCRdb D call of TRBD1. The CDR3 loop spans 17 amino acids. The germline V gene encodes CDR1 LGHNA and CDR2 YNFKEQ. CDR3 in amino acids: CASSQPPGGPSSYEQYF.

V usage is TRBV5-1 and J usage is TRBJ1-5; TCRdb reports TRBD1, a call that lacks DNA to check it against. Germline CDR1 reads SGHRS; CDR2 reads YFSETQ. The CDR3 length is 15 residues. The CDR3 reads CASSSGTGGSQPQHF.

The chain is built from TRBV5-6 and TRBJ2-7; TCRdb calls TRBD2, which cannot be checked without DNA. The CDR3 is 15 amino acids. Germline-derived CDR1 and CDR2 are SGHDT and YYEEEE. This chain's CDR3 is CASSLRGLATHEQYF.